The T cell receptor (beta chain) under discussion was sequenced for a study of T cells in Graves' hyperthyroidism and ophthalmopathy. Broader study findings: Blood also showed most of the thyroid clonotypes that were expanded above 0.001.

The source material, RNA transcripts, was used to amplify TCR beta CDR3 regions. First-round RT-PCR targeting the TCR CDR3 was performed with the HTBI primer set. TCRdb re-derived calls from the multiplex PCR reads in MiXCR, one entry per CDR3 protein. The data contain approximately 690,000 distinct CDR3 sequences, roughly 15% of them singletons. V was pared by 1 base and J by 8 bases, with 5 bases of the junction left unmatched. The CDR3 loop spans 15 amino acids. Germline V CDR1 and CDR2: LNHDA, SQIVND (reference sequence). A note on this clonotype: Its specificity is not known.

Sequencing input: blood. This chain links TRBV19 with TRBJ2-1; 10 nucleotides match TRBD2. The sequence was collected from a woman in her forties or fifties with Graves' ophthalmopathy. CDR3 coding DNA: TGTGCCAGTAGTATAGTAGCGGGAGGTCTCGATGAGCAGTTCTTC. Its translation: CASSIVAGGLDEQFF.